This passage covers 20 T cell receptor beta chains from one sample sequenced in a study of T cell clonality in common variable immunodeficiency. The protocol was immunoSEQ multiplex PCR, while the TCRdb copy is restricted to in-frame clones and leaves out a portion. The sample contains about 52,000 clones, none of them singletons. The specimen sequenced was peripheral blood mononuclear cells. These receptors were taken from a person aged 18 to 70 in good health.

In this sample, this clone turned up many times. The CDR3 goes on 3 residues after the read ends, and that part is filled in from the germline J gene. The chain carries TRBV20-1 and TRBJ2-2; D call uncertain. Trimming took 1 base from V and 0 from J, leaving 9 bases between them. Germline V gene data show CDR1 as DFQATT and CDR2 as SNEGSKA (reference sequence). CDR3 size: 15 residues. The CDR3 DNA, read in part, is TGCAGTGCTAGAGTAGTAGCCGCGAACACCGGGGAG. This encodes CSARVVAANTGE. The entire CDR3 protein is CSARVVAANTGELFF.

Ten or more counts support this clone. The read terminates 3 residues before the CDR3 end, so the remaining end is supplied by the germline J gene. The rearrangement joins TRBV6-2 or TRBV6-3 to TRBJ2-2; 8 nucleotides align to TRBD1. J lost 2 bases, V lost 6 bases, and 8 bases had no gene match. CDR3 length: 16 amino acids. The germline V gene encodes CDR1 MNHEY and CDR2 SVGEGT. The CDR3 here is CASSFQGALNTGELFF. The covered CDR3 bases are TGTGCCAGCAGCTTTCAGGGGGCGCTTAACACCGGGGAG.

This clone was seen ten or more times. From the germline J gene comes the end of the CDR3, since the read stops 3 residues before it. The chain employs TRBV6-4 and TRBJ2-1; TRBD1 matches at 10 bases. The length of the CDR3 is 15 residues. V shed 3 bases, J shed 3 bases, and the junction held 2 bases outside the gene matches. CDR1 is MRHNA and CDR2 is SNTAGT in the germline V gene. CDR3 amino acids: CASSERTGGYNEQFF. The covered CDR3 bases are TGTGCCAGCAGTGAAAGGACAGGGGGCTACAATGAG.

In this sample, this clone turned up many times. Read coverage stops 3 residues before the CDR3 terminus; the germline J gene supplies the remainder. The V and J genes are TRBV20-1 and TRBJ2-7, with D possibly matching TRBD1 (6 bases). V gave up 2 bases and J gave up 4 bases, with 6 bases separating them. The CDR3 totals 11 residues. CDR1 DFQATT and CDR2 SNEGSKA come from the germline V gene (reference sequence). The CDR3 protein is CSARTGYEQYF. CDR3 DNA (partial): TGCAGTGCTAGAACAGGGTACGAG.

This clone has at least ten counts. The junction departs from the called germline gene at one end, perhaps through a read error. The read halts 3 residues ahead of the CDR3 end, with the missing end drawn from the germline J gene. The V gene is TRBV4-2, the J gene TRBJ2-3; D perhaps matches TRBD2 (6 bases). From germline, CDR1 is LGHNA and CDR2 YNFKEQ. This CDR3 region has 15 residues. Here the CDR3 reads CASSQALGLTDTQYF. CDR3 bases read: TGCGCCAGCAGCCAGGCCCTGGGACTCACAGATACG.

Details on this clone: The read terminates 3 residues ahead of where the CDR3 ends, so the germline J gene completes it. The rearrangement links TRBV5-1 to TRBJ1-2; 11 bases align to TRBD1. The CDR3 runs 17 residues. Unmatched junction bases numbered 11, after V lost 4 bases and J lost 3 bases. Germline CDR1 and CDR2: SGHRS and YFSETQ. The CDR3 protein is CASSPARDRGGHYGYTF. CDR3 DNA, as far as it was read: TGCGCCAGCAGCCCTGCCCGGGACAGGGGGGGCCACTATGGC.

The sample holds many counts of this clone. Sequencing ends 3 residues short of the CDR3 end; the germline J gene provides the rest. The chain is built from TRBV5-4 and TRBJ2-3; TRBD1 matches 7 bases. Germline values: CDR1 SGHNT, CDR2 YYREEE (reference sequence). Trimming removed 3 bases from V and 3 bases from J; junction bases left unmatched: 4. There are 14 residues in the CDR3. Here the CDR3 reads CASSSRQGTDTQYF. The CDR3 DNA, read in part, is TGTGCCAGCAGCTCCCGACAGGGAACAGATACG.

There are many counts of this clone. Read sequence stops 3 residues before the CDR3 end, and the germline J gene provides the missing end. The J gene is TRBJ2-3, the V gene TRBV7-2; 7 positions match TRBD2. V shed 5 bases and J 1 base; nucleotides not matched to a gene: 6. Germline CDR1 is SGHTA and CDR2 is FQGNSA. This CDR3 is 15 amino acids long. CDR3 sequence reads: CASSHSSGRTDTQYF. The covered CDR3 bases are TGTGCCAGCAGCCATTCTAGCGGCCGCACAGATACG.

This clone was recorded many times. CDR3 bases read: TGTGCCAGCAGCTTGGGAGGCGGGGAGGACTATGGC. It codes for CASSLGGGEDYG. The CDR3 in its entirety is CASSLGGGEDYGYTF. This sequence joins TRBV7-2 and TRBJ1-2; no clear D gene. The sequenced fragment ends 3 residues before the CDR3 boundary, so the rest is inferred from the germline J gene. Germline V gene sequence: CDR1 SGHTA, CDR2 FQGNSA. The germline V and J ends were trimmed by 3 bases and 3 bases, with 14 bases remaining between them. The CDR3 spans 15 residues.

The table lists this clone with many counts. The CDR3 end lies 3 residues beyond the end of the read and is filled in from the germline J gene. The J gene is TRBJ1-2, the V gene TRBV7-9, with TRBD1 matching over 7 bases. The germline gives CDR1 SEHNR, CDR2 FQNEAQ (reference sequence). The CDR3 covers 13 residues. The CDR3 DNA, read in part, is TGTGCCAGCAGTCCCGGACAGGTCGCAGGC. As protein: CASSPGQVAG. The full CDR3 reads CASSPGQVAGYTF. Full variable domain (rest looked up from reference TRBV7-9 and TRBJ1-2): DTGVSQNPRHKITKRGQNVTFRCDPISEHNRLYWYRQTLGQGPEFLTYFQNEAQLEKSRLLSDRFSAERPKGSFSTLEIQRTEQGDSAMYLCASSPGQVAGYTFGSGTRLTVV.

The table lists this clone with many counts. The CDR3 extends 3 residues past the end of the read, so its final part is completed from the germline J gene. This rearrangement joins TRBV19 to TRBJ1-1, with 7 bases fitting TRBD1. Germline trimming cut 2 bases from V and 2 bases from J; bases unmatched to any gene: 11. The CDR3 spans 17 residues. Germline loops: CDR1 LNHDA, CDR2 SQIVND (reference sequence). The CDR3 DNA, read in part, is TGTGCCAGTAGTATATGGAACAGGGGCCCATCCAACACTGAA. The encoded protein is CASSIWNRGPSNTE. The whole CDR3 is CASSIWNRGPSNTEAFF. Filled out from reference TRBV19 and TRBJ1-1, the complete variable domain reads DGGITQSPKYLFRKEGQNVTLSCEQNLNHDAMYWYRQDPGQGLRLIYYSQIVNDFQKGDIAEGYSVSREKKESFPLTVTSAQKNPTAFYLCASSIWNRGPSNTEAFFGQGTRLTVV.

This clone has a count of ten or more. The read falls 3 residues short of the CDR3 end, and the missing part is taken from the germline J gene. The chain joins TRBV30 to TRBJ2-2; D is unresolved. The CDR3 covers 13 residues. Germline loops: CDR1 GTSNPN, CDR2 SVGIG (reference sequence). The CDR3 loop reads CAYEGRLGEKLFF. CDR3 bases read: TGTGCCTACGAAGGGCGTCTTGGTGAAAAG. Variable domain in full (rest from reference TRBV30 and TRBJ2-2): SQTIHQWPATLVQPVGSPLSLECTVEGTSNPNLYWYRQAAGRGLQLLFYSVGIGQISSEVPQNLSASRPQDRQFILSSKKLLLSDSGFYLCAYEGRLGEKLFFGEGSRLTVL.

This clone showed up many times. The read ends 3 residues shy of where the CDR3 ends; the end is completed using the germline J gene. The chain recombines TRBV20-1 with TRBJ1-5; TRBD1 matches at 8 bases. The V segment lost 4 bases and the J segment 6 bases; nucleotides outside the gene matches: 5. Looked up from germline, CDR1 is DFQATT and CDR2 is SNEGSKA (reference sequence). The CDR3 sequence is 13 residues long. This CDR3 is CSATGGAGQPQHF. The CDR3 bases that were read are TGCAGTGCTACAGGGGGCGCGGGTCAGCCC.

This clone has a handful of counts. With a much larger clone just one base away, this may be a read error. The read gets to within 3 residues of the CDR3 end, and the germline J gene fills in the rest. The sample contains more than one DNA sequence encoding this CDR3. This sequence joins TRBV7-2 and TRBJ1-3; D may be TRBD1 (6 bases). CDR3 length equals 13 residues. Per the germline V gene, CDR1 is SGHTA and CDR2 is FQGNSA. CDR3 DNA (partial): TGTGCCAGCAGCACAGGGCCTGGAAACACA. It translates to CASSTGPGNT. The CDR3, in full, reads CASSTGPGNTIYF.

This clone appeared many times. The CDR3 DNA, read in part, is TGTGCCAGCAGCTCTAGCGGGGGGACTTTCTACGAG. Amino acids: CASSSSGGTFYE. The full CDR3 reads CASSSSGGTFYEQYF. The V gene is TRBV7-9, the J gene TRBJ2-7; 11 bases fit TRBD2. The read is 3 residues too short to cover the CDR3 end, so that end is filled in from the germline J gene. Unmatched junction bases numbered 5, after V lost 4 bases and J lost 3 bases. The germline V gene encodes CDR1 SEHNR and CDR2 FQNEAQ (reference sequence). CDR3 size: 15 residues.

This clone occurred a few times. This CDR3 reads CASSLGLGGLQETQYF. The sequenced part of the CDR3 DNA is TGCGCCAGCAGCTTGGGGCTCGGGGGGCTCCAAGAGACG. The chain employs TRBV5-1 and TRBJ2-3; TRBD2 might be the D (7 bases). The read halts 3 residues ahead of the CDR3 end, with the missing end drawn from the germline J gene. The CDR3 has 16 residues. The germline V gene encodes CDR1 SGHRS and CDR2 YFSETQ.

At least ten counts were recorded for this clone. The CDR3 end is not reached by the read, which stops 3 residues before it; the germline J gene fills it in. The chain is built from TRBV18 and TRBJ1-4, with a tentative D call TRBD1 (6 bases). The CDR3 spans 17 residues. Germline CDR1 reads KGHSH; CDR2 reads LQKENI. Trimming took 2 bases from V and 7 from J, leaving 20 bases between them. The CDR3 protein is CASSPRTGSTELEKLFF. Incomplete CDR3 DNA: TGTGCCAGCTCACCAAGAACAGGGAGCACGGAGCTTGAAAAA. The variable domain in full, completed from reference TRBV18 and TRBJ1-4, reads NAGVMQNPRHLVRRRGQEARLRCSPMKGHSHVYWYRQLPEEGLKFMVYLQKENIIDESGMPKERFSAEFPKEGPSILRIQQVVRGDSAAYFCASSPRTGSTELEKLFFGSGTQLSVL.

This clone was detected ten times or more. The DNA ends 3 residues before the CDR3 does, and the rest of the CDR3 is filled in from the germline J gene. The chain combines TRBV7-8 with TRBJ1-4; TRBD1 might be the D (5 bases). Germline V CDR1 and CDR2: SGHVS, FQNEAQ. V lost 0 bases, J lost 7 bases, and 15 bases lay in between. The CDR3 is made up of 16 amino acids. This CDR3 reads CASSLAAGGTFEKLFF. Partial CDR3 DNA: TGTGCCAGCAGCTTAGCGGCGGGGGGAACTTTTGAAAAA. The full variable domain, rest sourced from reference TRBV7-8 and TRBJ1-4, is GAGVSQSPRYKVAKRGQDVALRCDPISGHVSLFWYQQALGQGPEFLTYFQNEAQLDKSGLPSDRFFAERPEGSVSTLKIQRTQQEDSAVYLCASSLAAGGTFEKLFFGSGTQLSVL.

This clone showed up many times. Read sequence stops 3 residues before the CDR3 end, and the germline J gene provides the missing end. J is TRBJ2-7 and V is TRBV6-2 or TRBV6-3; no clear D gene. Germline V gene data show CDR1 as MNHEY and CDR2 as SVGEGT. This CDR3 has 13 residues. V gave up 7 bases and J gave up 3 bases, with 13 bases separating them. CDR3 DNA, as far as it was read: TGTGCCAGCAAAGAGCAGGTTCTCTACGAG. This encodes CASKEQVLYE. The whole CDR3 sequence reads CASKEQVLYEQYF.

This clone was recorded at least ten times. Coverage ceases 3 residues before the CDR3 finishes, and the germline J gene fills in the end. The chain is built from TRBV2 and TRBJ1-1; possibly TRBD1 for D (6 bases). The CDR3 runs 13 residues. V lost 7 bases to trimming and J lost 1 base, with 10 bases between them. CDR1 and CDR2 from the germline V gene are SNHLY and FYNNEI. The CDR3 here is CASIRTENTEAFF. The covered CDR3 bases are TGTGCCAGCATTCGGACAGAGAACACTGAA.